The 11 T cell receptor beta chains below come from one sample, sequenced in a study of cytomegalovirus exposure and HLA in healthy donors. The PCR had 60 Vbeta and 13 Jbeta primers. Profiling relied on immunoSEQ multiplex PCR, and the TCRdb table lists in-frame clones only, not all of them. Here the sample spans 150,000 to 200,000 clones, roughly three quarters being singletons. The sample consisted of PBMCs. All receptors come from a male donor in good health and CMV-seropositive.

V is TRBV9 and J is TRBJ1-4, with a possible D match to TRBD1 (6 bases). The germline CDR1 and CDR2 sequences are SGDLS and YYNGEE. The CDR3 covers 15 residues. With 4 bases removed from V and 8 bases from J, the gap between germline ends came to 18 bases. CDR3 bases: TGTGCCAGCAGCTTCGGGACGGGACATCGCGAAAAACTGTTTTTT. Protein: CASSFGTGHREKLFF.

V gene TRBV18 combines with J gene TRBJ1-2; 9 bases agree with TRBD1. Germline V gives CDR1 KGHSH, CDR2 LQKENI. The CDR3 totals 15 residues. J was trimmed by 4 bases and V by 2 bases; bases with no gene match: 5. The CDR3 region is CASSPTGGPSYGYTF. Written as DNA, the CDR3 is TGTGCCAGCTCACCAACAGGGGGCCCGAGCTATGGCTACACCTTC.

V and J are TRBV6-4 and TRBJ2-1, with a tentative D call TRBD2 (5 bases). CDR1 and CDR2 from the germline V gene are MRHNA and SNTAGT. The CDR3 is 16 amino acids. V lost 0 bases to trimming and J lost 0 bases, with 9 bases between them. The CDR3, as DNA: TGTGCCAGCAGTGACTCGTGGGAGAGCTCCTACAATGAGCAGTTCTTC. Translated: CASSDSWESSYNEQFF.

The V call is TRBV7-8, the J call TRBJ2-1, with D possibly TRBD2 on 5 matching bases. The germline CDR1 and CDR2 sequences are SGHVS and FQNEAQ. V lost 0 bases and J lost 8, with 11 bases in between. This CDR3 comprises 14 residues. The CDR3 region has the DNA TGTGCCAGCAGCTTAGCGCCCGGGATCGATGAGCAGTTCTTC. This sequence encodes CASSLAPGIDEQFF.

There are a few counts of this clone. The chain uses TRBV18 and TRBJ2-7; no reliable D call. This CDR3 is 15 amino acids long. The germline gives CDR1 KGHSH, CDR2 LQKENI. V was pared by 0 bases and J by 0 bases, with 9 bases between. CDR3 sequence (DNA): TGTGCCAGCTCACCACCGTCCGATAGCTCCTACGAGCAGTACTTC. This gives the protein CASSPPSDSSYEQYF.

This chain joins TRBV5-1 and TRBJ2-7, with 10 bases that match TRBD1. Trimming removed 6 bases from V and 6 bases from J; junction bases left unmatched: 3. There are 12 residues in the CDR3. Germline V lookup: CDR1 SGHRS, CDR2 YFSETQ. The CDR3 sequence is CASNDRGREQYF. The CDR3 region has the DNA TGCGCCAGCAATGACAGGGGGCGCGAGCAGTACTTC.

The chain's CDR3 is CASSPPHGREATQYF. The CDR3 region has the DNA TGCGCCAGCAGCCCCCCTCACGGGAGGGAGGCGACCCAGTACTTC. The gene calls are TRBV4-1 and TRBJ2-5; 8 bases line up with TRBD2. CDR3 size: 15 residues. CDR1 is MGHRA, CDR2 YSYEKL, per germline. J was trimmed by 7 bases and V by 4 bases; bases with no gene match: 11.

The chain carries TRBV7-8 and TRBJ2-1; D may be TRBD2 (6 bases). Germline CDR1 and CDR2: SGHVS and FQNEAQ. The CDR3 extends over 13 amino acids. Deletions cut 11 bases from V and 4 bases from J, with 15 bases between. The CDR3 reads CALSAGSYNEQFF. The CDR3 DNA reads TGTGCCTTATCGGCGGGATCATACAATGAGCAGTTCTTC.

The V call is TRBV27, the J call TRBJ2-3, with TRBD2 matching over 8 bases. The V gene's germline CDR1 is MNHEY and CDR2 SMNVEV (reference sequence). V shed 3 bases and J 5 bases; nucleotides not matched to a gene: 7. This CDR3 spans 15 amino acids. CDR3 protein: CASSFGSGRLDTQYF. The CDR3 DNA follows: TGTGCCAGCAGTTTTGGGAGCGGGAGACTAGATACGCAGTATTTT.

V is TRBV7-2 and J is TRBJ1-1, with 7 bases that match TRBD1. CDR1 is SGHTA, CDR2 FQGNSA, per germline. The V and J ends lost 3 bases and 11 bases, in that order; junction bases with no gene match: 6. The CDR3 is 12 residues long. The CDR3 loop reads CASSFAGTEAFF. The CDR3 DNA follows: TGTGCCAGCAGCTTCGCCGGGACAGAGGCTTTCTTT.

The chain has TRBV2 and TRBJ2-7, with D hard to call. CDR1 is SNHLY, CDR2 FYNNEI, per germline. The CDR3 length is 11 residues. V gave up 6 bases and J gave up 4 bases, with 7 bases separating them. CDR3 sequence: CASSTEYEQYF. CDR3 in DNA: TGTGCCAGCAGCACAGAGTACGAGCAGTACTTC. Combining the CDR3 with reference TRBV2 and TRBJ2-7 gives the whole variable domain EPEVTQTPSHQVTQMGQEVILRCVPISNHLYFYWYRQILGQKVEFLVSFYNNEISEKSEIFDDQFSVERPDGSNFTLKIRSTKLEDSAMYFCASSTEYEQYFGPGTRLTVT.